This TCR beta chain appears in the sequencing data of a study of a mutant IDH1 vaccine in newly diagnosed glioma. This clone has only one observation. What it recognizes is unknown. Study-level points and caveats: Among all patients, vaccine-induced immune responses occurred in over 80%.

The time point was: baseline, week 1 (first vaccination visit). The treatment: pre-vaccination baseline after standard-of-care therapy. The astrocytomas were IDH1-mutant, ATRX-negative, and WHO grade 3 or 4. Clones were read by immunoSEQ multiplex PCR, and TCRdb kept only the in-frame ones, dropping some. The table has about 92,000 clones, around 80% seen once. This sample comprised PBMCs, obtained from a glioma patient treated with radiotherapy, temozolomide or both. The source of this sequence is a man aged 35 to 55 with glioma.

CDR3 sequence: CASRRDRVLNTEAFF. DNA of the CDR3: TGTGCCAGCAGACGGGACAGGGTTTTGAACACTGAAGCTTTCTTT. J is TRBJ1-1 and V is TRBV6-6, with 9 nucleotides matching TRBD1. The junction had 5 bases not matched to a gene; V was cut back by 6 bases and J by 0 bases. Germline loops: CDR1 MNHNY, CDR2 SVGAGI (reference sequence). The CDR3 sequence is 15 residues long.